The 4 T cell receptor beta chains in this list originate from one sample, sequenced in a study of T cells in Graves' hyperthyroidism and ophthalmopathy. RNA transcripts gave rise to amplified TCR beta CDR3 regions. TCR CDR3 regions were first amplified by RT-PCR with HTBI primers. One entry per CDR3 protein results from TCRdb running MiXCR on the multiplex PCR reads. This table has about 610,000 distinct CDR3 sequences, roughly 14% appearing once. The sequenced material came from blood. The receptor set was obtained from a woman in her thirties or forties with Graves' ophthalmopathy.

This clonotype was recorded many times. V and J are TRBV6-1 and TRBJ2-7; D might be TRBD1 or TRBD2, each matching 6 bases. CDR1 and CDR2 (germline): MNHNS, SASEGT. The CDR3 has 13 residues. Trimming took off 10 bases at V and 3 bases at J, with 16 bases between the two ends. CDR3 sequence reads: CATKREGGYEQYF. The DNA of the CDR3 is TGTGCCACCAAACGCGAGGGGGGCTACGAGCAGTACTTC.

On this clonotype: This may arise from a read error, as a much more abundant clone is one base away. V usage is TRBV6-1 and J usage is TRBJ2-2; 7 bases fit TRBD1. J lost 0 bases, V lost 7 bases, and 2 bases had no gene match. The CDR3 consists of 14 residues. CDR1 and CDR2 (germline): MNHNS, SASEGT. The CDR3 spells CASIGQANTGELFF. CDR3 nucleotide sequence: TGTGCCAGCATCGGACAGGCGAACACCGGGGAGCTGTTTTTT.

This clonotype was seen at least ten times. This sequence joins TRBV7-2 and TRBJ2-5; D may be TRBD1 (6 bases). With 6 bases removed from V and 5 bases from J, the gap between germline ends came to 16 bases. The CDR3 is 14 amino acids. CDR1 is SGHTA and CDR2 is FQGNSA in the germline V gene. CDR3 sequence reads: CASRIPGARETQYF. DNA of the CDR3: TGTGCCAGCAGGATTCCAGGGGCCCGGGAGACCCAGTACTTC. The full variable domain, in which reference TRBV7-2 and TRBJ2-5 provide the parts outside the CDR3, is GAGVSQSPSNKVTEKGKDVELRCDPISGHTALYWYRQSLGQGLEFLIYFQGNSAPDKSGLPSDRFSAERTGGSVSTLTIQRTQQEDSAVYLCASRIPGARETQYFGPGTRLLVL.

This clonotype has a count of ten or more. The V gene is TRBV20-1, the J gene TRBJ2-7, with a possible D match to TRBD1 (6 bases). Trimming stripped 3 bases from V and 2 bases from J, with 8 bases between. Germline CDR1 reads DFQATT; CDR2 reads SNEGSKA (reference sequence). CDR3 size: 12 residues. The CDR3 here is CSARTGPYEQYF. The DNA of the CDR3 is TGCAGTGCTAGGACAGGACCCTACGAGCAGTACTTC.